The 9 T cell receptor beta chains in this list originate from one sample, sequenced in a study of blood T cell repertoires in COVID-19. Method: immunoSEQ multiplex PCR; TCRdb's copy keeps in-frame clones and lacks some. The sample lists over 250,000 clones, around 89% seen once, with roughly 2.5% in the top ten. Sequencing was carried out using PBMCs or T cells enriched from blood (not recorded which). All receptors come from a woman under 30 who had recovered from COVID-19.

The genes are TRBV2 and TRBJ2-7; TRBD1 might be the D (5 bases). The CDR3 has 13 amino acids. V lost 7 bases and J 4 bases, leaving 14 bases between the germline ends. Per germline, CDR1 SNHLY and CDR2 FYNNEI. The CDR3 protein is CASNLRGGYEQYF. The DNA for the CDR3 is TGTGCCAGCAACCTTAGGGGCGGATACGAGCAGTACTTC.

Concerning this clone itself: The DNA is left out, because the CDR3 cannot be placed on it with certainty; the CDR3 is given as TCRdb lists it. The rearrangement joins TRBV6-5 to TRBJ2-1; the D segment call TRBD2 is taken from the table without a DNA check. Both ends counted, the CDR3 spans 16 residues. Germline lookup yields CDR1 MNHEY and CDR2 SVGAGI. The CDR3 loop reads CASSSSAGGFYNEQFF.

This chain's CDR3 is CATSRGPQGSSIYF. The CDR3 DNA reads as TGTGCCACCAGCAGAGGACCACAGGGTTCGTCCATATATTTT. The J gene is TRBJ1-3, the V gene TRBV15; D is possibly TRBD1 (6 bases). In germline, CDR1 is LNHNV, CDR2 YYDKDF (reference sequence). The CDR3 totals 14 residues. Trimming took 1 base from V and 11 from J, leaving 15 bases between them.

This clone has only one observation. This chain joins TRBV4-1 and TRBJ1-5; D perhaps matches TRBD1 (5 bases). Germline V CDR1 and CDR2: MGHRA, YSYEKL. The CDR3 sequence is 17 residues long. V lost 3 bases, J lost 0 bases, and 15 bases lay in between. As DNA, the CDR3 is TGCGCCAGCAGCCATGAAGGGGTAGCAGCTAGCAATCAGCCCCAGCATTTT. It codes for CASSHEGVAASNQPQHF.

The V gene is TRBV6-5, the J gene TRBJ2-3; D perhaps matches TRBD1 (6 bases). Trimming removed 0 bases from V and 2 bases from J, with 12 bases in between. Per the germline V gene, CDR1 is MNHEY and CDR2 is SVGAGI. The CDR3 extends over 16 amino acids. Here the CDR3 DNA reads TGTGCCAGCAGTTACTCCGGCCAGGGGATCACAGATACGCAGTATTTT. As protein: CASSYSGQGITDTQYF.

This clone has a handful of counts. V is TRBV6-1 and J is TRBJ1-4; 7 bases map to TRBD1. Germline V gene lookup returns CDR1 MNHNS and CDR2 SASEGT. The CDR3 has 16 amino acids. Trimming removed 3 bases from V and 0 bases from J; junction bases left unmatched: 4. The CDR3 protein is CASSDRQGATNEKLFF. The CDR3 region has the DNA TGTGCCAGCAGTGATCGCCAGGGGGCAACTAATGAAAAACTGTTTTTT.

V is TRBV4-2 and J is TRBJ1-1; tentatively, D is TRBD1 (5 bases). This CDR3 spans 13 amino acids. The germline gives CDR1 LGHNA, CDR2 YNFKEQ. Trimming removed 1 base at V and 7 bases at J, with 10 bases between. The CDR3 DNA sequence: TGTGCCAGCAGCCAAGGGGGCGCAAGTGAAGCTTTCTTT. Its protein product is CASSQGGASEAFF.

The CDR3 DNA reads as TGTGCCAGCAGCCAAGCAGCGGGGATGATGTGGGAGACCCAGTACTTC. It translates to CASSQAAGMMWETQYF. This sequence joins TRBV4-2 and TRBJ2-5; TRBD2 agrees at 7 bases. The CDR3 consists of 16 residues. Trimming cost V 1 base and J 5 bases; bases outside gene matches: 10. CDR1 LGHNA and CDR2 YNFKEQ come from the germline V gene.

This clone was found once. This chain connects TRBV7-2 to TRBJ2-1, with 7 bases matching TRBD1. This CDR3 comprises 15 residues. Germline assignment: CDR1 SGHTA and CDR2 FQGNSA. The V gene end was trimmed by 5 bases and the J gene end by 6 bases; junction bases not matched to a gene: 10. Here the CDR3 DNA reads TGTGCCAGCAGCGCGTGGACAGGAGCCCCCAATGAGCAGTTCTTC. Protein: CASSAWTGAPNEQFF.